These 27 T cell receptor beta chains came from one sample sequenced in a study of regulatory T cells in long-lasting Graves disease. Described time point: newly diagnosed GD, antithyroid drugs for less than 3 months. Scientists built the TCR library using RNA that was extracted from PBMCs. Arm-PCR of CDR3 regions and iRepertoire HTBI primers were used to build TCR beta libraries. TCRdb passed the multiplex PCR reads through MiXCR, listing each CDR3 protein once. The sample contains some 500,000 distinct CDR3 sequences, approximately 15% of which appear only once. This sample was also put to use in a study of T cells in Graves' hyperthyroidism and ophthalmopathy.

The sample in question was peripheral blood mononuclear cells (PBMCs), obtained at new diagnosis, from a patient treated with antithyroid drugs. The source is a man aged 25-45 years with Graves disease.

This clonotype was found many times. The CDR3 region is CASSLIYREEPGYEQYF. Here the CDR3 DNA reads TGTGCCAGCAGTTTGATATACAGGGAGGAACCTGGTTACGAGCAGTACTTC. The chain recombines TRBV27 with TRBJ2-7; either TRBD1 or TRBD2 may supply D (6 bases each). The CDR3 is made up of 17 amino acids. Germline loops: CDR1 MNHEY, CDR2 SMNVEV (reference sequence). Between the trimmed V and J ends, which lost 3 bases and 4 bases, there was a span of 22 bases.

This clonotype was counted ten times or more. The CDR3 region has the DNA TGTGCCAGCAGCCTAAGACGGGGGACGAACACCGGGGAGCTGTTTTTT. Its protein product is CASSLRRGTNTGELFF. This chain joins TRBV2 and TRBJ2-2, with D possibly matching TRBD2 (6 bases). CDR3 length: 16 amino acids. V lost 6 bases, J lost 0 bases, and 14 bases lay in between. Looked up from germline, CDR1 is SNHLY and CDR2 is FYNNEI.

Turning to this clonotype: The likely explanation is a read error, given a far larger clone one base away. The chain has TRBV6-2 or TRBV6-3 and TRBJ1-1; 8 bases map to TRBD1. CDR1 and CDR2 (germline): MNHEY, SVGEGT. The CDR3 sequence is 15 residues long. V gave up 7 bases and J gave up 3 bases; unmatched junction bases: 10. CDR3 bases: TGTGCCAGCATCATACAGGGGGAGATGGACACTGAAGCTTTCTTT. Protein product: CASIIQGEMDTEAFF.

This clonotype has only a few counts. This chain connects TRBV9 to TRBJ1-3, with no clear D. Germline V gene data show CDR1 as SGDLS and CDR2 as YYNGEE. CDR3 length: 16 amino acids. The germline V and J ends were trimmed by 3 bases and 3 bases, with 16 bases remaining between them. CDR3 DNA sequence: TGTGCCAGCAGCGGAGGGTCGGGCGATTATGGAAACACCATATATTTT. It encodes CASSGGSGDYGNTIYF.

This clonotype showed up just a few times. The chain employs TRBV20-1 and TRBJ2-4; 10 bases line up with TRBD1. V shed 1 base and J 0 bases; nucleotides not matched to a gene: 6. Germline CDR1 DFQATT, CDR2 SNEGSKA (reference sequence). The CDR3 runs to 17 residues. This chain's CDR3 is CSARGGTGALAKNIQYF. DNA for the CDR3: TGCAGTGCTAGAGGAGGGACAGGGGCCTTAGCCAAAAACATTCAGTACTTC.

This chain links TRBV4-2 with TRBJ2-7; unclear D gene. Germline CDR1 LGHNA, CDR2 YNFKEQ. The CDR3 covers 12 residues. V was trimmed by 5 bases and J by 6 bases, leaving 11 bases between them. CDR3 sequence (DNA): TGTGCCAGCAGCACCATCGTCCCCGAGCAGTACTTC. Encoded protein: CASSTIVPEQYF.

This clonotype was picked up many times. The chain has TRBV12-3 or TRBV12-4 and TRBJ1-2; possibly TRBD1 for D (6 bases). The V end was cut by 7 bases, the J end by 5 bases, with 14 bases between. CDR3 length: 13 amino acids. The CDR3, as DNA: TGTGCCAGCACCCTTGGACAGCGTTATGGCTACACCTTC. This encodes CASTLGQRYGYTF.

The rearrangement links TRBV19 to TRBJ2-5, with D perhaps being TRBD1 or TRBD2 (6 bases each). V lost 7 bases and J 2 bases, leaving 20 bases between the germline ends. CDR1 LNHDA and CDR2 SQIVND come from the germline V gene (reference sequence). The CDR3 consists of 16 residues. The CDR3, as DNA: TGTGCCAGTACTCCTCGGGGGCAGGACTTACAAGAGACCCAGTACTTC. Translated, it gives CASTPRGQDLQETQYF.

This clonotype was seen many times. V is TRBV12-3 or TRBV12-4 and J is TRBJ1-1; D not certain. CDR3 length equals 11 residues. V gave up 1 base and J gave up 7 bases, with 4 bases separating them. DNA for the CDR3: TGTGCCAGCAGTTTAGTCGGTGAAGCTTTCTTT. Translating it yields CASSLVGEAFF.

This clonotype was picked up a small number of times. CDR3 sequence reads: CASSLSGANNEQFF. The CDR3 coding sequence is TGTGCCAGCAGCTTGTCAGGGGCTAACAATGAGCAGTTCTTC. The V gene is TRBV5-5, the J gene TRBJ2-1; D is perhaps TRBD1 (6 bases). This CDR3 is built from 14 residues. Between the trimmed V and J ends, which lost 1 base and 5 bases, there was a span of 10 bases. Germline assignment: CDR1 SGHKS and CDR2 YYEKEE (reference sequence). The whole variable domain, remainder taken from reference TRBV5-5 and TRBJ2-1, is DAGVTQSPTHLIKTRGQQVTLRCSPISGHKSVSWYQQVLGQGPQFIFQYYEKEERGRGNFPDRFSARQFPNYSSELNVNALLLGDSALYLCASSLSGANNEQFFGPGTRLTVL.

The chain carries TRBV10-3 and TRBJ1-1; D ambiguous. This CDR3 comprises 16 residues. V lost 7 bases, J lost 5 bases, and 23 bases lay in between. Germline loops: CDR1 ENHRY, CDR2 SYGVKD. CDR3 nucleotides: TGTGCCATCATGAAAGGATCCCAAAGCGGGGTTACTGAAGCTTTCTTT. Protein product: CAIMKGSQSGVTEAFF.

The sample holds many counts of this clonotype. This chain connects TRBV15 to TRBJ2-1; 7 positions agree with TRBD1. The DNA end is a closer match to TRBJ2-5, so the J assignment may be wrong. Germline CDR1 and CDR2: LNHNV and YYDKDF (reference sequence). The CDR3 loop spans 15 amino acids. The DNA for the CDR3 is TGTGCCACCAGCAGAACCCCCGGGACAGAAGAGACCCAGTACTTC. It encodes CATSRTPGTEETQYF.

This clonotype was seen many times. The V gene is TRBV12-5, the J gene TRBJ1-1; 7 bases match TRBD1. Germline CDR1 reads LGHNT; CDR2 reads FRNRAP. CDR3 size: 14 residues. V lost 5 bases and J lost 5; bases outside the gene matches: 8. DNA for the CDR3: TGTGCTAGTGGTCCTCCGACAGGGCAGACTGAAGCTTTCTTT. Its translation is CASGPPTGQTEAFF.

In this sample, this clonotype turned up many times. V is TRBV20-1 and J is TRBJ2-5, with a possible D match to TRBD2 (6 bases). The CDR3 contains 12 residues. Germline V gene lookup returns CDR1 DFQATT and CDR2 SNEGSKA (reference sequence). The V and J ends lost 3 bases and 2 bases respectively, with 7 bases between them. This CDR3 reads CSASGRQETQYF. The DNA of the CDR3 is TGCAGTGCTAGCGGGAGACAAGAGACCCAGTACTTC.

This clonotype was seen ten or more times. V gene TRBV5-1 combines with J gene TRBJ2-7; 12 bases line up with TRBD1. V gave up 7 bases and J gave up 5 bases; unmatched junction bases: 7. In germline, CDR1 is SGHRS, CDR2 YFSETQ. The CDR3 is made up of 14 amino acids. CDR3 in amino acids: CASAAGTGGDEQYF. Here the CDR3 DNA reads TGCGCCAGCGCAGCCGGGACAGGGGGCGACGAGCAGTACTTC.

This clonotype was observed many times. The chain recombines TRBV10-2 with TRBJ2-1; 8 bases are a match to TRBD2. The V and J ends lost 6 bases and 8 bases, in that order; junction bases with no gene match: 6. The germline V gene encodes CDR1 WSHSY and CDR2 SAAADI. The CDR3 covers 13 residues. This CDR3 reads CASSSTSVYEQFF. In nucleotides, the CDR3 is TGCGCCAGCAGCTCGACTAGCGTCTATGAGCAGTTCTTC.

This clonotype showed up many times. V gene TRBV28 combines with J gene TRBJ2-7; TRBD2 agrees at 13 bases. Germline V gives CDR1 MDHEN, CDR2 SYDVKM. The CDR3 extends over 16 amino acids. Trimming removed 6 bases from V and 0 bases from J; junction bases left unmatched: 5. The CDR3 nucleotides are TGTGCCAGCAGCAGACTAGCGGGAGGCCTCTCCTACGAGCAGTACTTC. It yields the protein CASSRLAGGLSYEQYF. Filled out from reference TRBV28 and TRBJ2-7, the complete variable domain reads DVKVTQSSRYLVKRTGEKVFLECVQDMDHENMFWYRQDPGLGLRLIYFSYDVKMKEKGDIPEGYSVSREKKERFSLILESASTNQTSMYLCASSRLAGGLSYEQYFGPGTRLTVT.

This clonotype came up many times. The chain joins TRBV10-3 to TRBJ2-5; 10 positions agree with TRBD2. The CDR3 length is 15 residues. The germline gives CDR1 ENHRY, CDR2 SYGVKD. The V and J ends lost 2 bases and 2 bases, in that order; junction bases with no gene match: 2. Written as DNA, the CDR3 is TGTGCCATCAGTGAGCCGGGACTAGCGCAAGAGACCCAGTACTTC. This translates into CAISEPGLAQETQYF.

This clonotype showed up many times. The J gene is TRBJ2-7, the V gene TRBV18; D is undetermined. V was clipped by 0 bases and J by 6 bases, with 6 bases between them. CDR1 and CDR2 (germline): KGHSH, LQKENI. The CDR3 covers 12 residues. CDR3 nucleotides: TGTGCCAGCTCACCACCGACCCTCGAGCAGTACTTC. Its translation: CASSPPTLEQYF.

DNA for the CDR3: TGTGCCTGGAGCGGGACAGCGAAGAATGGCTACACCTTC. Protein sequence: CAWSGTAKNGYTF. The chain combines TRBV30 with TRBJ1-2; 7 bases are shared with TRBD1. With V trimmed by 3 bases and J by 6 bases, 7 bases remained unmatched. The CDR3 has 13 residues. Looked up from germline, CDR1 is GTSNPN and CDR2 is SVGIG (reference sequence). The full variable domain, with the rest looked up from reference TRBV30 and TRBJ1-2, is SQTIHQWPATLVQPVGSPLSLECTVEGTSNPNLYWYRQAAGRGLQLLFYSVGIGQISSEVPQNLSASRPQDRQFILSSKKLLLSDSGFYLCAWSGTAKNGYTFGSGTRLTVV.

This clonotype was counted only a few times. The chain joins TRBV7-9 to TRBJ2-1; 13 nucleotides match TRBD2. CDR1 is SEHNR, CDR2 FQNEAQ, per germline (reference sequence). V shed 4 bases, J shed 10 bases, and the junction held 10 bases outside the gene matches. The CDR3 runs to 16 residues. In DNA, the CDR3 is TGTGCCAGCAGCTCAGGGACTAGCGGGACCACCATCGAGCAGTTCTTC. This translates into CASSSGTSGTTIEQFF. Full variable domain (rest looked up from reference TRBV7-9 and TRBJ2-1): DTGVSQNPRHKITKRGQNVTFRCDPISEHNRLYWYRQTLGQGPEFLTYFQNEAQLEKSRLLSDRFSAERPKGSFSTLEIQRTEQGDSAMYLCASSSGTSGTTIEQFFGPGTRLTVL.

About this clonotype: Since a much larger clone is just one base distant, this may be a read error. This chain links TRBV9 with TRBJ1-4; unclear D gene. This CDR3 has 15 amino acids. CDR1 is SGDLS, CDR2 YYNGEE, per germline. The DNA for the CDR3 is TGTGCCAACAGCCCCGCCGACGGTCATAATGAAAAACTGTTTTTT. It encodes CANSPADGHNEKLFF. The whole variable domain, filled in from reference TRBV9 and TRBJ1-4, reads DSGVTQTPKHLITATGQRVTLRCSPRSGDLSVYWYQQSLDQGLQFLIQYYNGEERAKGNILERFSAQQFPDLHSELNLSSLELGDSALYFCANSPADGHNEKLFFGSGTQLSVL.

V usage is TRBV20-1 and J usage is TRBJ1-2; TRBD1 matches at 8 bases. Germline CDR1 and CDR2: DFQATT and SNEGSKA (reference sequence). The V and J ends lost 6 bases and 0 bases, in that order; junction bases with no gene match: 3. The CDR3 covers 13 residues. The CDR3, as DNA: TGCAGTGCGTCGACAGGGGCTAACTATGGCTACACCTTC. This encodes CSASTGANYGYTF.

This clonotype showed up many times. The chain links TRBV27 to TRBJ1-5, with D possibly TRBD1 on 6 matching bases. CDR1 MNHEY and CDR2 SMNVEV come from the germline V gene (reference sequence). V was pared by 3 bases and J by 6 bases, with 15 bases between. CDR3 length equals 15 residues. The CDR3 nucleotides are TGTGCCAGCAGTTTGGGGGGGCAACGGGGTCAGCCCCAGCATTTT. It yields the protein CASSLGGQRGQPQHF.

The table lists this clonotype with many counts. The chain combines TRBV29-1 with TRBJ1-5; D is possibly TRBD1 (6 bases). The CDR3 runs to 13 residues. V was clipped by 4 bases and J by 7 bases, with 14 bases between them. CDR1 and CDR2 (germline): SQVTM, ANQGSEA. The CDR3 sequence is CSVGVGGAQPQHF. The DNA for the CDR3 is TGCAGCGTTGGGGTAGGGGGGGCCCAGCCCCAGCATTTT. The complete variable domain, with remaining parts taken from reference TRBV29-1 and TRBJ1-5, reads SAVISQKPSRDICQRGTSLTIQCQVDSQVTMMFWYRQQPGQSLTLIATANQGSEATYESGFVIDKFPISRPNLTFSTLTVSNMSPEDSSIYLCSVGVGGAQPQHFGDGTRLSIL.

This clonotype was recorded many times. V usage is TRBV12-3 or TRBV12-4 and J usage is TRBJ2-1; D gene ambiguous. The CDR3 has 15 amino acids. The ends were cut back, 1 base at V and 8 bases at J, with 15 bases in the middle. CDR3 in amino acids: CASSLGQASWDEQFF. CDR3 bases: TGTGCCAGCAGTTTAGGGCAAGCTAGTTGGGATGAGCAGTTCTTC.

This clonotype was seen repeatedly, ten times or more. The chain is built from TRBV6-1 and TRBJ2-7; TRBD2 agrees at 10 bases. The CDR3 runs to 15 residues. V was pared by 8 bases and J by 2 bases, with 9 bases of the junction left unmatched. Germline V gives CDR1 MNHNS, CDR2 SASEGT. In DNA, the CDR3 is TGTGCCAGCTACACCCAGCGGGAGGGGGCCTACGAGCAGTACTTC. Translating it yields CASYTQREGAYEQYF.